The clone carrying this TCR beta chain was counted between two and nine times. Its matching antigen is unknown. The data were taken from a study of T cell repertoires in cytomegalovirus infection. Study-wide background: Both recently identified HLA-C-restricted and well-studied HLA-B-restricted CMV epitopes were used in the study. A matching HLA type, together with CMV infection, was signaled by public TCR beta signatures. General study points: It was HLA-C-restricted CMV-specific TCR beta clonotypes that dominated the response ex vivo. Carriers of CMV plus the relevant HLA were identified by cumulative public TCR beta family frequency.

Germline CDR1 is MNHEY and CDR2 is SVGEGT. The CDR3 covers 16 residues. The ends were cut back, 2 bases at V and 6 bases at J, with 18 bases in the middle. TCRdb re-called the reads through MiXCR, storing one row per CDR3 protein. The sample lists about 830,000 distinct CDR3 sequences, approximately 32% occurring once. Material: cultured CD8+ T cells from PBMCs, obtained from culture after CMV antigen stimulation. This chain links TRBV6-2 or TRBV6-3 with TRBJ2-3; maybe TRBD2 (6 bases). The sequence was collected from a human donor in good health (CMV status not recorded). Some clones in this sample may be carry-over from other donors' samples. The CDR3 protein is CASSYPRLEAADTQYF. Here the CDR3 DNA reads TGTGCCAGCAGTTACCCGCGACTAGAGGCGGCGGATACGCAGTATTTT.